The clone carrying this TCR beta chain was counted at least ten times. Its matching antigen is unknown. Diagnosis of hyperthyroidism was new in patients aged 18 to 65, and its duration was under 2 months. Germline V gene lookup returns CDR1 SGHRS and CDR2 YFSETQ. This CDR3 has 13 amino acids. V was trimmed by 4 bases and J by 10 bases, leaving 15 bases between them. These data belong to a study of T cells in Graves' hyperthyroidism and ophthalmopathy. The TCR beta CDR3 regions underwent amplification using RNA transcripts as the source. First-round RT-PCR of the TCR CDR3 relied on the HTBI primer set. TCRdb reprocessed the multiplex PCR reads with MiXCR, giving one entry per CDR3 protein. The table has some 440,000 distinct CDR3 sequences, around 14% seen once. Study findings and constraints: Ophthalmopathy stood apart from stable hyperthyroidism in a 13 V-J model.

The receptor's source is a woman younger than 35 with Graves' hyperthyroidism. The sample comprised blood. The chain joins TRBV5-1 to TRBJ2-1; tentatively, D is TRBD1 (5 bases). Here the CDR3 reads CASSMESHREQFF. The DNA for the CDR3 is TGCGCCAGCAGCATGGAATCCCACAGGGAGCAGTTCTTC.